The 25 T cell receptor beta chains reported below all come from one sample, sequenced in a study of shared T cell receptors in the human thymus. Libraries were prepared by immunoSEQ multiplex PCR; TCRdb keeps only in-frame clonotypes and omits some of them. Of about 660,000 clones in the sample, roughly 86% are singletons; the top ten hold roughly 0.0087%. The sample also formed part of further work on human thymus T cells.

Material for sequencing was thymocytes. The receptors shown here come from a boy younger than two with a congenital heart defect.

This clone was picked up one time. The gene calls are TRBV7-9 and TRBJ2-5; TRBD2 agrees at 8 bases. Germline CDR1 SEHNR, CDR2 FQNEAQ (reference sequence). The V gene end was trimmed by 3 bases and the J gene end by 6 bases; junction bases not matched to a gene: 6. The CDR3 is 14 amino acids. The CDR3, as DNA: TGTGCCAGCAGCTTGGGGGGACTAGGACAGACCCAGTACTTC. As protein: CASSLGGLGQTQYF.

The chain carries TRBV6-1 and TRBJ2-6; no clear D gene. Germline CDR1 and CDR2: MNHNS and SASEGT. With 3 bases removed from V and 2 bases from J, the gap between germline ends came to 5 bases. The CDR3 runs 14 residues. DNA of the CDR3: TGTGCCAGCAGTGAGCAGGCTGGGGCCAACGTCCTGACTTTC. Its protein is CASSEQAGANVLTF.

The V call is TRBV6-5, the J call TRBJ1-5; the D is unclear. The germline V gene has CDR1 MNHEY and CDR2 SVGAGI. The ends were cut back, 2 bases at V and 0 bases at J, with 5 bases in the middle. This CDR3 region has 14 residues. The CDR3 spells CASSYRDSNQPQHF. The CDR3 region has the DNA TGTGCCAGCAGTTACAGAGATAGCAATCAGCCCCAGCATTTT.

The CDR3 DNA is TGTGCCAGCAGTTTGTTGGACACCTGCACAGATACGCAGTATTTT. It encodes CASSLLDTCTDTQYF. This chain links TRBV28 with TRBJ2-3, with a weak D call TRBD1 (5 bases). The V and J ends lost 3 bases and 1 base respectively, with 11 bases between them. There are 15 residues in the CDR3. Germline loops: CDR1 MDHEN, CDR2 SYDVKM. Based on the CDR3 plus reference TRBV28 and TRBJ2-3, the full variable domain is DVKVTQSSRYLVKRTGEKVFLECVQDMDHENMFWYRQDPGLGLRLIYFSYDVKMKEKGDIPEGYSVSREKKERFSLILESASTNQTSMYLCASSLLDTCTDTQYFGPGTRLTVL.

V is TRBV5-6 and J is TRBJ2-1; TRBD2 is a possible D gene (6 bases). The CDR3 is made up of 16 amino acids. Germline values: CDR1 SGHDT, CDR2 YYEEEE. V dropped 3 bases and J dropped 3 bases, with 16 bases sitting between them. CDR3 in amino acids: CASSSAWRENYNEQFF. The CDR3 DNA reads TGTGCCAGCAGCTCGGCTTGGCGGGAAAACTACAATGAGCAGTTCTTC.

As DNA, the CDR3 is TGCGCCAGCAGCCAAGAGGGGCCCATATTCTATGGCTACACCTTC. Residues: CASSQEGPIFYGYTF. V gene TRBV4-3 combines with J gene TRBJ1-2, with TRBD1 as a possible D gene (5 bases). Trimming removed 0 bases from V and 4 bases from J, with 12 bases in between. The CDR3 length is 15 residues. The germline CDR1 and CDR2 sequences are LGHNA and YSLEER.

This sequence joins TRBV10-3 and TRBJ1-2; D is ambiguous. Germline V lookup: CDR1 ENHRY, CDR2 SYGVKD. Trimming removed 3 bases from V and 12 bases from J, with 11 bases in between. This CDR3 is 11 amino acids long. The CDR3 reads CAISEGVADTF. DNA for the CDR3: TGTGCCATCAGTGAAGGAGTGGCCGACACCTTC.

The V and J genes are TRBV30 and TRBJ2-1, with 10 bases aligning to TRBD1. J was trimmed by 7 bases and V by 5 bases; bases with no gene match: 14. Looked up from germline, CDR1 is GTSNPN and CDR2 is SVGIG (reference sequence). This CDR3 is built from 16 residues. The CDR3 DNA follows: TGTGCCTGGTTCTCCCCTGGGACAGGGGACGAGAATGAGCAGTTCTTC. Protein sequence: CAWFSPGTGDENEQFF.

V usage is TRBV6-1 and J usage is TRBJ1-1; perhaps TRBD1 as D (5 bases). From germline, CDR1 is MNHNS and CDR2 SASEGT. This CDR3 comprises 15 residues. Trimming removed 5 bases at V and 0 bases at J, with 13 bases between. The CDR3 DNA sequence: TGTGCCAGCAGTAAAGGGGCTAACTTGAACACTGAAGCTTTCTTT. This codes for CASSKGANLNTEAFF.

This chain joins TRBV29-1 and TRBJ2-1; 16 bases map to TRBD2. The germline V gene has CDR1 SQVTM and CDR2 ANQGSEA. The CDR3 covers 16 residues. Losses at the gene ends were 0 bases for V and 8 bases for J; bases not matched to a gene: 4. CDR3 region: CSVEEGTSGGADEQFF. CDR3 bases: TGCAGCGTTGAAGAAGGGACTAGCGGGGGGGCGGATGAGCAGTTCTTC.

This clone has a single count. This chain connects TRBV5-5 to TRBJ2-7; tentative D call: TRBD1 (5 bases). The CDR3 runs to 11 residues. V lost 5 bases and J lost 3, with 6 bases in between. Per the germline V gene, CDR1 is SGHKS and CDR2 is YYEKEE (reference sequence). The chain's CDR3 is CASSTGYEQYF. The CDR3 DNA follows: TGTGCCAGCAGTACAGGCTACGAGCAGTACTTC. Together with reference TRBV5-5 and TRBJ2-7, the CDR3 gives the full variable domain: DAGVTQSPTHLIKTRGQQVTLRCSPISGHKSVSWYQQVLGQGPQFIFQYYEKEERGRGNFPDRFSARQFPNYSSELNVNALLLGDSALYLCASSTGYEQYFGPGTRLTVT.

The rearrangement uses TRBV28 and TRBJ1-2; D remains ambiguous. Germline values: CDR1 MDHEN, CDR2 SYDVKM. With 1 base removed from V and 4 bases from J, the gap between germline ends came to 13 bases. There are 15 residues in the CDR3. The CDR3 DNA follows: TGTGCCAGCAGTTTATTTGCCGAGAGGGCCTATGGCTACACCTTC. Translating gives CASSLFAERAYGYTF.

The CDR3 loop reads CASSTLERGPDTQYF. Written as DNA, the CDR3 is TGTGCCAGCAGTACCCTAGAGCGGGGCCCCGATACGCAGTATTTT. The gene calls are TRBV27 and TRBJ2-3; 7 bases map to TRBD2. Germline V gene data show CDR1 as MNHEY and CDR2 as SMNVEV (reference sequence). Germline trimming cut 5 bases from V and 6 bases from J; bases unmatched to any gene: 11. CDR3 size: 15 residues.

The chain couples TRBV4-1 to TRBJ2-5; 8 nucleotides agree with TRBD1. This CDR3 has 14 residues. V dropped 6 bases and J dropped 2; count of bases not matched to a gene: 5. The V gene's germline CDR1 is MGHRA and CDR2 YSYEKL. The CDR3 sequence is CASRLGTGQETQYF. The DNA for the CDR3 is TGCGCCAGCAGACTAGGGACAGGTCAAGAGACCCAGTACTTC.

The chain has TRBV5-6 and TRBJ2-7; 7 bases align to TRBD1. Trimming removed 4 bases from V and 2 bases from J; junction bases left unmatched: 6. Germline CDR1 and CDR2: SGHDT and YYEEEE. The CDR3 totals 14 residues. DNA for the CDR3: TGTGCCAGCAGCAATCGGGACAGAACCTACGAGCAGTACTTC. Protein product: CASSNRDRTYEQYF. Variable domain in full (rest from reference TRBV5-6 and TRBJ2-7): DAGVTQSPTHLIKTRGQQVTLRCSPKSGHDTVSWYQQALGQGPQFIFQYYEEEERQRGNFPDRFSGHQFPNYSSELNVNALLLGDSALYLCASSNRDRTYEQYFGPGTRLTVT.

The chain recombines TRBV4-1 with TRBJ2-7; weak D call: TRBD2 (5 bases). From germline, CDR1 is MGHRA and CDR2 YSYEKL. This CDR3 region has 15 residues. The V gene lost 0 bases and the J gene lost 2 bases, with 11 bases spanning the gap. The CDR3 loop reads CASSQEEDDAYEQYF. CDR3 bases: TGCGCCAGCAGCCAAGAGGAGGACGATGCCTACGAGCAGTACTTC.

The V gene is TRBV7-2, the J gene TRBJ2-5; TRBD2 matches at 13 bases. The CDR3 has 18 residues. J gave up 2 bases and V 2 bases, and 8 bases lay outside the gene matches. Looked up from germline, CDR1 is SGHTA and CDR2 is FQGNSA. Here the CDR3 DNA reads TGTGCCAGCAGCTTACCAGGGACTAGCGGGACGATACAAGAGACCCAGTACTTC. As protein: CASSLPGTSGTIQETQYF.

This chain joins TRBV5-4 and TRBJ1-6, with 7 bases identical to TRBD1. Germline V gene data show CDR1 as SGHNT and CDR2 as YYREEE (reference sequence). V lost 0 bases, J lost 7 bases, and 10 bases stayed unmatched. The CDR3 spans 17 residues. The CDR3 is CASSLAEKDRQNSPLHF. CDR3 bases: TGTGCCAGCAGCTTGGCCGAAAAGGACAGGCAAAATTCACCCCTCCACTTT.

The count of this clone is one. The rearrangement uses TRBV15 and TRBJ1-5, with TRBD1 as a possible D gene (5 bases). This CDR3 comprises 18 residues. Per the germline V gene, CDR1 is LNHNV and CDR2 is YYDKDF (reference sequence). Trimming took off 0 bases at V and 0 bases at J, with 15 bases between the two ends. The DNA of the CDR3 is TGTGCCACCAGCAGAGATTCAAAAGACAGTGATAGCAATCAGCCCCAGCATTTT. Protein sequence: CATSRDSKDSDSNQPQHF.

This clone was seen once. The chain links TRBV30 to TRBJ1-1; the D is unclear. The ends were cut back, 0 bases at V and 4 bases at J, with 6 bases in the middle. The germline CDR1 and CDR2 sequences are GTSNPN and SVGIG (reference sequence). The CDR3 length is 12 residues. As DNA, the CDR3 is TGTGCCTGGAGTGTACGGAGCACTGAAGCTTTCTTT. The encoded protein is CAWSVRSTEAFF. The variable domain in full, completed from reference TRBV30 and TRBJ1-1, reads SQTIHQWPATLVQPVGSPLSLECTVEGTSNPNLYWYRQAAGRGLQLLFYSVGIGQISSEVPQNLSASRPQDRQFILSSKKLLLSDSGFYLCAWSVRSTEAFFGQGTRLTVV.

V gene TRBV25-1 combines with J gene TRBJ2-7; TRBD1 matches 7 bases. The V and J ends lost 5 bases and 3 bases, in that order; junction bases with no gene match: 10. Germline V gene data show CDR1 as MGHDK and CDR2 as SYGVNS. The CDR3 sequence is 15 residues long. In DNA, the CDR3 is TGTGCCAGCAGTAAAAACAGGGGACCCTACTACGAGCAGTACTTC. This encodes CASSKNRGPYYEQYF.

The chain links TRBV29-1 to TRBJ1-1; D remains ambiguous. The CDR3 covers 12 residues. Deletions cut 5 bases from V and 0 bases from J, with 7 bases between. The germline V gene has CDR1 SQVTM and CDR2 ANQGSEA. CDR3 loop: CSVQMLNTEAFF. The CDR3 coding sequence is TGCAGCGTTCAGATGTTGAACACTGAAGCTTTCTTT.

The J gene is TRBJ2-7, the V gene TRBV7-6, with 13 bases aligning to TRBD2. J lost 4 bases, V lost 4 bases, and 13 bases had no gene match. Germline V gene data show CDR1 as SGHVS and CDR2 as FNYEAQ. The CDR3 has 18 residues. CDR3 coding DNA: TGTGCCAGCAGCTCACCACGGACTAGCGGGAGTGGAGAATACGAGCAGTACTTC. It specifies CASSSPRTSGSGEYEQYF.

The sample holds one count of this clone. This chain connects TRBV19 to TRBJ1-6, with a possible D match to TRBD1 (6 bases). The CDR3 spans 16 residues. With 6 bases removed from V and 9 bases from J, the gap between germline ends came to 21 bases. Germline CDR1 is LNHDA and CDR2 is SQIVND (reference sequence). CDR3 loop: CASRKASGDGPSPLHF. For the CDR3, the DNA is TGTGCCAGTAGAAAAGCTTCAGGGGACGGGCCTTCACCCCTCCACTTT. Variable domain in full (rest from reference TRBV19 and TRBJ1-6): DGGITQSPKYLFRKEGQNVTLSCEQNLNHDAMYWYRQDPGQGLRLIYYSQIVNDFQKGDIAEGYSVSREKKESFPLTVTSAQKNPTAFYLCASRKASGDGPSPLHFGNGTRLTVT.

The chain couples TRBV5-1 to TRBJ2-1; TRBD1 aligns across 7 bases. Trimming removed 3 bases from V and 1 base from J; junction bases left unmatched: 4. Germline CDR1 and CDR2: SGHRS and YFSETQ. This CDR3 has 15 amino acids. CDR3 loop: CASSWGQNSYNEQFF. DNA of the CDR3: TGCGCCAGCAGCTGGGGACAGAATTCCTACAATGAGCAGTTCTTC.